This TCR beta chain was sequenced during a study of human T cells and chemical hapten exposure listed by TCRdb under 2021. Regarding the complete study: For sensitization, 2% DPC in acetone was applied to a roughly 2 cm by roughly 2 cm area of upper inner arm skin. Weekly therapeutic DPC doses were additionally applied to the scalp of patients throughout the roughly 24-week study period. Patch testing on the upper back used Finn chambers containing 0.01% DPC, with scoring done after 6 days according to International Contact Dermatitis Research Group standards. Most of the patients in the cohort were female, and the cohort covered alopecia areata with under or over 50% scalp involvement, alopecia totalis and alopecia universalis. The libraries were sequenced as a pool, and the TCR yield per sample differed mostly because of small variations in library volumes within the pool. In alopecia patients, the study followed how the peripheral blood TCR repertoire changed in vivo over primary and secondary sensitization to diphenylcyclopropenone (DPC), a hapten. Patient blood was sampled pre-sensitization (week 0) and at 2, 6 and about 24 weeks after DPC sensitization. Blood for TCR sequencing was provided by twenty-nine alopecia patients at one to four time points (pre-sensitization, 2, 6 and 24 weeks).

Paper-wide results and their limitations: After repeated subsampling, changes were observed in the strength of the expansion versus patch-test correlation and in the threshold at which the correlation became significant. DPC sensitization did not change how many TCRs were above 1 in 1000 frequency, and no evidence was found of alterations in global repertoire structure. Patch test score correlated positively with the number of PT1 expanded TCRs, reaching significance at thresholds 8, 16 and 32 but not at 4. Expanded TCRs formed significantly more large CDR3 similarity clusters than pre-sensitization or healthy control sets, consistent with antigen-driven responses. Because all patients had alopecia, a presumed autoimmune disease, the immune response of the patients might differ from that of healthy individuals.

The receptor library was made with RACE. Instrument used: NextSeq 500. Library preparation attached unique molecular identifiers to individual cDNA molecules for quantitative, reproducible TCR counting. For every blood RNA sample, sequencing covered both the TCR alpha and TCR beta chains. On the authors' methods: A median of about 87,000 TCRs per sample was observed, with a range of roughly 23,224 to 700,000. V, J and CDR3 annotation of the TCR reads was performed with the Decombinator software suite. For PS versus PT1 abundance plots, all samples were subsampled to the same number of TCRs (28,000). TCRs were defined as expanded if absent before sensitization and observed at least eight times at the 2-week time point. TCRdb trimmed the raw reads at Q25, called clones with MiXCR and kept productive beta chains. One record per CDR3 amino acid sequence lists the most common genes and DNA. The V and J calls, along with clone size, are taken from TCRdb and not from the paper's own processing. The sample table lists approximately 370,000 distinct CDR3 sequences, around 5% of them with a count of one. The ten largest clones represent about 8.7% of the sample.

Reading from cysteine to phenylalanine, the CDR3 counts 14 amino acids. Just CDR3 DNA is preserved here, 42 bases in frame from base 1. CDR1 MNHNY and CDR2 SVGAGI are derived from the germline V gene (reference sequence). V is reduced by 2 bases and J by 4 bases, leaving a spacing of 12 bases between them. This clonotype was seen a few times. It lacks a known antigen. There are no base qualities to consult, and no much larger clone falls within one base. Interpreted using the paper, the time point label stands for: pre-sensitization, week 0. The treatment or condition label for this specimen denotes: therapeutic diphenylcyclopropenone sensitization with weekly scalp DPC. At each patch-test visit, blood was drawn before the patch test was applied. Patients were considered eligible if aged 18 to 70, diagnosed with alopecia and deemed suitable for DPC therapy, and patients were excluded if pregnant. Total RNA was extracted from unfractionated whole blood collected in Tempus Blood RNA tubes.

Sequenced here: whole blood, sampled in connection with sensitization to the hapten diphenylcyclopropenone (DPC). The chain is encoded by TRBV6-6 joined to TRBJ2-7, with TRBD1 tentatively as D gene (6 bases match). The receptor comes from a woman in her late teens or twenties with alopecia areata. Some clones in this sample may be carry-over from other donors' samples. The CDR3 reads as follows: CASSYGRGVYEQYF. The DNA sequence reads TGTGCCAGCAGTTACGGCAGGGGAGTTTACGAGCAGTACTTC.